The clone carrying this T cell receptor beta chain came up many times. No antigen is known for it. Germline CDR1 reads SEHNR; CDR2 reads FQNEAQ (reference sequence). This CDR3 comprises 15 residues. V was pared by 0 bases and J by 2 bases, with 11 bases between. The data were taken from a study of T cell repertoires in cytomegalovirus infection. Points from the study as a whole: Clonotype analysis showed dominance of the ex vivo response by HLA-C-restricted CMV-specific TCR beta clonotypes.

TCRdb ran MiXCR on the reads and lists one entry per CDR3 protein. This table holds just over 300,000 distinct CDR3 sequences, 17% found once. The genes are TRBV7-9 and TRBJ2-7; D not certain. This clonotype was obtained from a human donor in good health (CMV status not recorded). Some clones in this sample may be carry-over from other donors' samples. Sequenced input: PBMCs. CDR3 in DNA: TGTGCCAGCAGCTTAGCGGGCAGGAACACCTACGAGCAGTACTTC. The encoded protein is CASSLAGRNTYEQYF.